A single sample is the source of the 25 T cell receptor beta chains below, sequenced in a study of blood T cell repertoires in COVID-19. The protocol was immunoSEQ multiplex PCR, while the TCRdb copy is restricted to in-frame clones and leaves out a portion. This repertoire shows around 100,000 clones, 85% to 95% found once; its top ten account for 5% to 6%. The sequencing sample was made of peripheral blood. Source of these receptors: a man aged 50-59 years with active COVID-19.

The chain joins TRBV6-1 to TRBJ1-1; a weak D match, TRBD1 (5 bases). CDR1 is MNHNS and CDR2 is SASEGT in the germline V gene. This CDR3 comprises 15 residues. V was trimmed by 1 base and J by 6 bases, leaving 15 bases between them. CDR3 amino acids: CASSEVDRTGAEAFF. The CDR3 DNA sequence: TGTGCCAGCAGTGAAGTAGATAGGACGGGGGCTGAAGCTTTCTTT.

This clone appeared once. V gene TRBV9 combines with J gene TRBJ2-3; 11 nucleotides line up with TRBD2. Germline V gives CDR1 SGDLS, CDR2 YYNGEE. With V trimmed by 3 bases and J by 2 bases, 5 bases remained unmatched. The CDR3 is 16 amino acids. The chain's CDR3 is CASSAGLAGSTDTQYF. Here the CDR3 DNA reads TGTGCCAGCAGCGCCGGACTAGCGGGTTCCACAGATACGCAGTATTTT.

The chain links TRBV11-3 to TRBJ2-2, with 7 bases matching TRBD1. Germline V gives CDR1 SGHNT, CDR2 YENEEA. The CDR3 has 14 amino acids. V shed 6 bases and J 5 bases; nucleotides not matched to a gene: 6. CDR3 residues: CASSRQGGTGELFF. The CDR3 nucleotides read TGTGCCAGCAGTAGACAGGGTGGGACCGGGGAGCTGTTTTTT.

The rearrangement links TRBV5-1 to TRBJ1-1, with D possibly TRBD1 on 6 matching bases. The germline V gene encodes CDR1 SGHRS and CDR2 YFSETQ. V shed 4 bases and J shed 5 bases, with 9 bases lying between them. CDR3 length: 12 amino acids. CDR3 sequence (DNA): TGCGCCAGCAGCGCGCAGGGGACTGAAGCTTTCTTT. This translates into CASSAQGTEAFF.

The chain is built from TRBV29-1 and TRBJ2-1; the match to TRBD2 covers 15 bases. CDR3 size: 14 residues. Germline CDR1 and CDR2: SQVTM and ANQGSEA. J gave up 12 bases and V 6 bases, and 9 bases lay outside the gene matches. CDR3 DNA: TGCAGCGTCCCAGGACTAGCGGGAGGGATCGGGCAGTTCTTC. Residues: CSVPGLAGGIGQFF.

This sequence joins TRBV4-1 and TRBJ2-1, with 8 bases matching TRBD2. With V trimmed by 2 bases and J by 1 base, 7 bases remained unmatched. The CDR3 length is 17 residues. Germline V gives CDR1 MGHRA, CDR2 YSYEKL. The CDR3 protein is CASSQRAGGTSYNEQFF. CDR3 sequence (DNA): TGCGCCAGCAGCCAACGGGCGGGAGGTACTTCCTACAATGAGCAGTTCTTC.

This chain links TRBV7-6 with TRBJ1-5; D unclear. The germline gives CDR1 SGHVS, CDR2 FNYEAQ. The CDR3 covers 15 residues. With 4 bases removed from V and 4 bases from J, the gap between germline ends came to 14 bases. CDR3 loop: CASSSDPRRNQPQHF. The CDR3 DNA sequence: TGTGCCAGCAGCTCAGATCCTAGGCGAAATCAGCCCCAGCATTTT.

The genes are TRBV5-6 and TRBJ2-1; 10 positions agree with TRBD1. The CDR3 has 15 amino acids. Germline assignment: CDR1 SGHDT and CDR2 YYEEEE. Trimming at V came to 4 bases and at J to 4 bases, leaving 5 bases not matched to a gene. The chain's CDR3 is CASSRQGATYNEQFF. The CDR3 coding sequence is TGTGCCAGCAGCCGACAGGGGGCGACTTACAATGAGCAGTTCTTC.

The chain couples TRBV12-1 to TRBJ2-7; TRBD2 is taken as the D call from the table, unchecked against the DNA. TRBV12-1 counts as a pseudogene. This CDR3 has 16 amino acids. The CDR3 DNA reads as TGTGCCAGCAGGCAGGACTACCACACTTTTCCCTACGAGCAGTACTTC. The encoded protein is CASRQDYHTFPYEQYF.

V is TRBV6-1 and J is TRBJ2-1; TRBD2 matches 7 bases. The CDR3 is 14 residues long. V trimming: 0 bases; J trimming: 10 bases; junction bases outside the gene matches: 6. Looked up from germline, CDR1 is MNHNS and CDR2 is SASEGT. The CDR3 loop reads CASSEAYSAGEQFF. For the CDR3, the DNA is TGTGCCAGCAGTGAAGCTTATTCAGCGGGAGAGCAGTTCTTC.

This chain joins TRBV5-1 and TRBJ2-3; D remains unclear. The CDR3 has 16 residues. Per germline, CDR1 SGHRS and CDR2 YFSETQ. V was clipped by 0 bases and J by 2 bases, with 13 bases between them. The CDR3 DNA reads TGCGCCAGCAGCTTGGGACTGGCTGATGCCACAGATACGCAGTATTTT. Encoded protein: CASSLGLADATDTQYF.

The chain's CDR3 is CASSQRVPTSGISYNEQFF. CDR3 coding DNA: TGTGCCAGCAGCCAACGGGTACCGACTAGCGGTATCTCCTACAATGAGCAGTTCTTC. The V call is TRBV3-1 (or the pseudogene TRBV3-2), the J call TRBJ2-1; 9 nucleotides agree with TRBD2. CDR3 size: 19 residues. The junction had 11 bases not matched to a gene; V was cut back by 2 bases and J by 0 bases. Germline V gene sequence: CDR1 LGHDT, CDR2 YNNKEL (reference sequence).

The CDR3 region has the DNA TGTGCCAGTCATCCGAGGGTCGGGTATAGCAATCAGCCCCAGCATTTT. Its translation: CASHPRVGYSNQPQHF. V gene TRBV19 combines with J gene TRBJ1-5; no clear D gene. This CDR3 spans 16 amino acids. With 8 bases removed from V and 0 bases from J, the gap between germline ends came to 17 bases. CDR1 is LNHDA and CDR2 is SQIVND in the germline V gene (reference sequence).

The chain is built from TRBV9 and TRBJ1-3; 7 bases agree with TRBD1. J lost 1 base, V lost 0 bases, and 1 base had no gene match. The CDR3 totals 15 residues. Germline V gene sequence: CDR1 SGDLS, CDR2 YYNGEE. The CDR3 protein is CASSVEGQSGNTIYF. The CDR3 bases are TGTGCCAGCAGCGTAGAGGGACAGTCTGGAAACACCATATATTTT. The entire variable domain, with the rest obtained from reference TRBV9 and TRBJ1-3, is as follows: DSGVTQTPKHLITATGQRVTLRCSPRSGDLSVYWYQQSLDQGLQFLIQYYNGEERAKGNILERFSAQQFPDLHSELNLSSLELGDSALYFCASSVEGQSGNTIYFGEGSWLTVV.

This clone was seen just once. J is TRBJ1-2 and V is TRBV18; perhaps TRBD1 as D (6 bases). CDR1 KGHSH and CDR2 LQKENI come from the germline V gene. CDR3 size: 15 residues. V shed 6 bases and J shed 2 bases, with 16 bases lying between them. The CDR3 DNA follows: TGTGCCAGCTCGTCGAACAGGGAGACAAACTATGGCTACACCTTC. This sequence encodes CASSSNRETNYGYTF.

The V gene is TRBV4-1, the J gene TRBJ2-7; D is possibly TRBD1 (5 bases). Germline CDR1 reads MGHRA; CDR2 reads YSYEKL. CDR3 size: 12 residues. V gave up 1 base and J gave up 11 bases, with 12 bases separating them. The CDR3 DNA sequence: TGCGCCAGCAGCCAAGGCAGGGCACCGAAGTACTTC. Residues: CASSQGRAPKYF.

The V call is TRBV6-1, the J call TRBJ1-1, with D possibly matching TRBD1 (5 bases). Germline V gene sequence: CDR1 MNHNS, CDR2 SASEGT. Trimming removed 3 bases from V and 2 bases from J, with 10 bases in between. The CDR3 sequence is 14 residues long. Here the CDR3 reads CASSELQANTEAFF. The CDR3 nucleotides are TGTGCCAGCAGTGAGTTACAGGCAAACACTGAAGCTTTCTTT.

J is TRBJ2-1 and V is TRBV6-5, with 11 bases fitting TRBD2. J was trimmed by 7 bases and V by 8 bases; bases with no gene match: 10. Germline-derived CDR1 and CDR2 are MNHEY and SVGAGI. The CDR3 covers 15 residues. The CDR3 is CASQPLAGGVNEQFF. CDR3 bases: TGTGCCAGCCAACCGCTAGCGGGAGGAGTGAATGAGCAGTTCTTC.

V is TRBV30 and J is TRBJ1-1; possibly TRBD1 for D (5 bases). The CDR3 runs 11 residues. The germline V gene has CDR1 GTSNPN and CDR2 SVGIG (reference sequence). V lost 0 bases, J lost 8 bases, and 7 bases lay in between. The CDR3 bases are TGTGCCTGGAGTGTAAACAGGGAAGCTTTCTTT. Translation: CAWSVNREAFF.

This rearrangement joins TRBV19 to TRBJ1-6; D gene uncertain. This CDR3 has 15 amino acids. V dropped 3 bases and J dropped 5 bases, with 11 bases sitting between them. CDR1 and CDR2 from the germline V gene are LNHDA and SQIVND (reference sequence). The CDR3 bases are TGTGCCAGTAGTATGGTGGCAACAAATAATTCACCCCTCCACTTT. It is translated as CASSMVATNNSPLHF.

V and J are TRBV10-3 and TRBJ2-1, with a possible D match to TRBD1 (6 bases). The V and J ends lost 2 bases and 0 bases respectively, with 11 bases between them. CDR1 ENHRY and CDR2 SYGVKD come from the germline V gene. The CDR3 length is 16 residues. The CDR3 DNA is TGTGCCATCAGTGAGGCGGACAGACCCTCCTACAATGAGCAGTTCTTC. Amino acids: CAISEADRPSYNEQFF.

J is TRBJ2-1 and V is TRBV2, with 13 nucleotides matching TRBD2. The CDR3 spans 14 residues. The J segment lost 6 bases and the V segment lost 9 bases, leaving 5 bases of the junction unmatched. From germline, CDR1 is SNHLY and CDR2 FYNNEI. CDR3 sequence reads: CASLGLAGSNEQFF. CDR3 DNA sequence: TGTGCCAGTTTGGGACTAGCGGGAAGCAATGAGCAGTTCTTC.

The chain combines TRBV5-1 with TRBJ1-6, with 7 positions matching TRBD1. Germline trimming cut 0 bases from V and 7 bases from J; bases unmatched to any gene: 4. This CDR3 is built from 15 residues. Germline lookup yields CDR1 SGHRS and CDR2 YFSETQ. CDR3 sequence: CASSLAGQENSPLHF. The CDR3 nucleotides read TGCGCCAGCAGCTTGGCCGGACAGGAGAATTCACCCCTCCACTTT. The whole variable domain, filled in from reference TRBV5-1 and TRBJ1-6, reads KAGVTQTPRYLIKTRGQQVTLSCSPISGHRSVSWYQQTPGQGLQFLFEYFSETQRNKGNFPGRFSGRQFSNSRSEMNVSTLELGDSALYLCASSLAGQENSPLHFGNGTRLTVT.

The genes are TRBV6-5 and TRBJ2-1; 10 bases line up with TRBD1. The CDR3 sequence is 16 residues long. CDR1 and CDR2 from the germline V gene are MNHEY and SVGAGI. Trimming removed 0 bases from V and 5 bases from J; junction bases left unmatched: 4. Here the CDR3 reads CASSYSPGQGNNEQFF. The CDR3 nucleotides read TGTGCCAGCAGTTACTCACCGGGACAGGGGAACAATGAGCAGTTCTTC.

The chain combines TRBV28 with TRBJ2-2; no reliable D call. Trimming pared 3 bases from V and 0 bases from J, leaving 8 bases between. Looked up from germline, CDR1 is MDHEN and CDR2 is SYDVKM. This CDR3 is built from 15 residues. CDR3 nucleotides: TGTGCCAGCAGTTTTGTGGTAGCGAACACCGGGGAGCTGTTTTTT. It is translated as CASSFVVANTGELFF.